The source of this T cell receptor (beta chain) is a study of shared clonotypes between healthy human individuals. Germline loops: CDR1 SGHAT, CDR2 FQNNGV. CDR3 length equals 14 residues. Trimming left V 0 bases short and J 2 bases short, with 8 bases between. Study-level results: The four-donor shared clonotypes exceeded non-shared clonotypes in generation probability, with non-shared ones scoring lower.

In the sorted-subset replicate PCRs, about 200 ng DNA, some 30,000 T cell genomes, was used. TCRdb keeps only in-frame clones here, not all; method: immunoSEQ multiplex PCR. The sample has under 550,000 clones; roughly 95% are singletons. About this clone: Antigen unknown.

Each sample came from a Caucasian adult donor living in Nashville, Tennessee. V gene TRBV11-2 combines with J gene TRBJ2-7; D gene unclear. Sequencing used naive CD4+ T cells sorted from blood. The subset is: CD45RA+ positively selected. The TCR comes from a young woman in good health. CDR3: CASSLEFKAYEQYF. The CDR3 DNA sequence: TGTGCCAGCAGCTTAGAATTCAAAGCCTACGAGCAGTACTTC.